The 8 T cell receptor beta chains reported below all come from one sample, sequenced in a study of tumor-infiltrating lymphocytes in primary liver carcinoma. Starting from roughly 540 ng of total RNA, TCR beta cDNA was produced with a primer in the constant region. Investigators got TCR beta libraries out of three nested multiplex PCR rounds, done with slightly modified ARM-PCR. The study ran its first two PCR rounds for roughly 11 cycles each, using TRBV1-TRBV30 forward primers and a C-beta reverse primer. TCRdb itself ran the multiplex PCR reads through MiXCR, one entry per CDR3 protein. Among fewer than 400,000 distinct CDR3 sequences listed, about 62% were seen once. Germline DNA was also extracted, while the blood RNA originated from unsorted whole blood. The sequencing input was peripheral blood. All receptors come from a man in his forties with primary liver carcinoma and hepatitis B virus infection.

This clonotype was recorded once. V is TRBV28 and J is TRBJ1-2; 7 bases fit TRBD1. The CDR3 is 14 amino acids. Germline assignment: CDR1 MDHEN and CDR2 SYDVKM. Trimming at V came to 6 bases and at J to 7 bases, leaving 11 bases not matched to a gene. The CDR3 nucleotides read TGTGCCAGCAGAGGACAGGCTTCCTTATTTGGCTACACCTTC. Protein: CASRGQASLFGYTF.

As for this clonotype: A read error may explain this, as a much larger clone is one base away. The V gene is TRBV5-1, the J gene TRBJ1-4, with D unclear. The CDR3 is made up of 17 amino acids. V was trimmed by 3 bases and J by 11 bases, leaving 26 bases between them. Germline V lookup: CDR1 SGHRS, CDR2 YFSETQ. CDR3 loop: CASSSARPGSPSPKLFF. CDR3 nucleotides: TGCGCCAGCAGCTCAGCTCGTCCGGGATCGCCTTCCCCTAAACTGTTTTTT.

As for this clonotype: A much larger clonotype is one base distant, so this may be a read error. The V and J genes are TRBV12-3 or TRBV12-4 and TRBJ2-3; TRBD2 aligns across 10 bases. V lost 6 bases, J lost 6 bases, and 9 bases stayed unmatched. This CDR3 comprises 15 residues. The CDR3 loop is CASRHVPSGSDTQYF. CDR3 bases: TGTGCCAGCAGGCACGTCCCTAGCGGGAGTGATACGCAGTATTTT.

The chain joins TRBV14 to TRBJ2-3; D gene unclear. CDR3 length equals 13 residues. Trimming pared 4 bases from V and 6 bases from J, leaving 11 bases between. Per germline, CDR1 SGHDN and CDR2 FVKESK. The chain's CDR3 is CASSPFLGDTQYF. In nucleotides, the CDR3 is TGTGCCAGCAGCCCATTCCTGGGGGATACGCAGTATTTT.

This clonotype was detected only once. The junction departs from germline at one end; a sequencing error may be responsible. This chain connects TRBV11-1 to TRBJ2-1; possibly TRBD2 for D (6 bases). Germline loops: CDR1 SGHAT, CDR2 FQDESV (reference sequence). CDR3 length: 16 residues. The chain's CDR3 is CACRKKMSIGGDEQFF. The CDR3 DNA follows: TGTGCCTGCAGAAAAAAGATGAGTATAGGAGGGGATGAGCAGTTCTTC.

This CDR3 is CASSCHQGVEPQHF. The CDR3 bases are TGTGCCAGCAGTTGCCACCAGGGGGTAGAGCCCCAGCATTTT. The V call is TRBV28, the J call TRBJ1-5, with 7 positions matching TRBD1. The length of the CDR3 is 14 residues. V was pared by 4 bases and J by 8 bases, with 8 bases of the junction left unmatched. CDR1 is MDHEN, CDR2 SYDVKM, per germline.

Comment on this clonotype: This may stem from a read error, because a much larger clone lies one nucleotide away. The V call is TRBV5-4, the J call TRBJ1-2; D remains ambiguous. This CDR3 spans 14 amino acids. Germline V gene sequence: CDR1 SGHNT, CDR2 YYREEE (reference sequence). CDR3 sequence reads: CASSGARDTYCYTF. The CDR3 DNA is TGTGCCAGCAGCGGTGCAAGGGATACCTATTGCTACACCTTC.

The chain links TRBV28 to TRBJ2-5, with D uncertain. This CDR3 is built from 14 residues. Looked up from germline, CDR1 is MDHEN and CDR2 is SYDVKM. The V gene lost 6 bases and the J gene lost 4 bases, with 15 bases spanning the gap. In DNA form, the CDR3 reads TGTGCCAGCAGCCCCCTCGGTGGCCGAGAGACCCAGTACTTC. Translation: CASSPLGGRETQYF.